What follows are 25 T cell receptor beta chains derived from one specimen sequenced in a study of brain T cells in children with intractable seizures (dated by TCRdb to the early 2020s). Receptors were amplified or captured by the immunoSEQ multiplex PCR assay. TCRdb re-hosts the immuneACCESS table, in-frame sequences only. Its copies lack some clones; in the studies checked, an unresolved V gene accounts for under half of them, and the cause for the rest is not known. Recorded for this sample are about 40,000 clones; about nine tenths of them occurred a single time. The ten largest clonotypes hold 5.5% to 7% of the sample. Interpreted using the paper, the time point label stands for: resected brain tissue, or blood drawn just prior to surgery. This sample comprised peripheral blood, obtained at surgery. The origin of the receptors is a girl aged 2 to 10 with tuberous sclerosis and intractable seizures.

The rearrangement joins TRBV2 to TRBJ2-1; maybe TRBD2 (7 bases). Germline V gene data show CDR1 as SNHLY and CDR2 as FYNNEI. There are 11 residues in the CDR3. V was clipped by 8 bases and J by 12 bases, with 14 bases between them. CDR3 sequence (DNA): TGTGCCAGCGGGAGGGGGTACGGGCAGTTCTTC. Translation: CASGRGYGQFF.

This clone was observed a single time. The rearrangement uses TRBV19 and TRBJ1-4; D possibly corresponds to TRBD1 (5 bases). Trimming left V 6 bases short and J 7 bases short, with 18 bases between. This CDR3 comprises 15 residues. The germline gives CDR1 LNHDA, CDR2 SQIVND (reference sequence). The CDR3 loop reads CASSKDGGNSEKLFF. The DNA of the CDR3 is TGTGCCAGTAGCAAAGACGGGGGGAATAGTGAAAAACTGTTTTTT.

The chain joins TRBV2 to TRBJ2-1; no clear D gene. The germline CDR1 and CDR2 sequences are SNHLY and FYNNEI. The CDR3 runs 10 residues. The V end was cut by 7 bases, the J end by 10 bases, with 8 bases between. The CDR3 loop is CASMKGEQFF. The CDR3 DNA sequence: TGTGCCAGCATGAAAGGAGAGCAGTTCTTC.

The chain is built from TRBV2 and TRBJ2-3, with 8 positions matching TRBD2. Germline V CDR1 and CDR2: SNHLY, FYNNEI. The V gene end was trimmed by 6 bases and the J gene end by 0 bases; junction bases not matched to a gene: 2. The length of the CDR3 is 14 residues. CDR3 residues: CASRLAESTDTQYF. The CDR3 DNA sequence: TGTGCCAGCAGACTAGCGGAAAGCACAGATACGCAGTATTTT.

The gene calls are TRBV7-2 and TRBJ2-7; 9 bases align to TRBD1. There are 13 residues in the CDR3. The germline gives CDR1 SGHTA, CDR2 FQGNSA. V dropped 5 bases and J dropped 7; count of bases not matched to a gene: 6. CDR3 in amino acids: CASSPDRGREQYV. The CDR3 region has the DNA TGTGCCAGCAGCCCCGACAGGGGGAGAGAGCAGTACGTC.

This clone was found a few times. The CDR3 DNA reads TGTGCCAGCAGCACTGGGCTGGGACAGGGGAGTCAGCCCCAGCATTTT. Its translation is CASSTGLGQGSQPQHF. The rearrangement joins TRBV2 to TRBJ1-5; 10 bases are shared with TRBD1. This CDR3 comprises 16 residues. Germline CDR1 is SNHLY and CDR2 is FYNNEI. V was pared by 6 bases and J by 6 bases, with 11 bases of the junction left unmatched.

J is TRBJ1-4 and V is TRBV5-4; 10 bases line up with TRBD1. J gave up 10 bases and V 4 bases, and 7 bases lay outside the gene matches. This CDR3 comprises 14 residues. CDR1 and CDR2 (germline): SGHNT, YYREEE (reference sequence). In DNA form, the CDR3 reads TGTGCCAGCAGCCCTGACAGGGGGCTAGGAAAACTGTTTTTT. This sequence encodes CASSPDRGLGKLFF.

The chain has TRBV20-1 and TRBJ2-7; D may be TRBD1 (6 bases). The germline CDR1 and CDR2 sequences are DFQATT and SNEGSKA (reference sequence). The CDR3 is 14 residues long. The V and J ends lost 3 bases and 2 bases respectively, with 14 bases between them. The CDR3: CSASRTGSTYEQYF. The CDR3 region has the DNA TGCAGTGCTAGTCGAACAGGGTCGACCTACGAGCAGTACTTC.

The CDR3 DNA follows: TGTGCCATCAGGGACAGGATTAACTATGGCTACACCTTC. Translating gives CAIRDRINYGYTF. The genes are TRBV6-5 and TRBJ1-2, with 8 positions matching TRBD1. This CDR3 comprises 13 residues. V gave up 10 bases and J gave up 1 base; unmatched junction bases: 5. Germline CDR1 and CDR2: MNHEY and SVGAGI.

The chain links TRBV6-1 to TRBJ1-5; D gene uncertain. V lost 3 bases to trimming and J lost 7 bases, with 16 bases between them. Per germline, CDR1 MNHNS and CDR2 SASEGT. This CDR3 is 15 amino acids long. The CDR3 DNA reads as TGTGCCAGCAGTGATGGGTTTCTTGGGGAGCAGCCCCAGCATTTT. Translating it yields CASSDGFLGEQPQHF.

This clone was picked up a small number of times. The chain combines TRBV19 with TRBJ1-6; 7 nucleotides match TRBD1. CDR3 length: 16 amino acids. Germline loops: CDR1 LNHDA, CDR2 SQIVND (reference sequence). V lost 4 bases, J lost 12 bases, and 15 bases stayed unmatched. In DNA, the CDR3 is TGTGCCAGTAGTACGCCCCAACCGGGACAGCGGGGACCCCTCCACTTT. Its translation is CASSTPQPGQRGPLHF.

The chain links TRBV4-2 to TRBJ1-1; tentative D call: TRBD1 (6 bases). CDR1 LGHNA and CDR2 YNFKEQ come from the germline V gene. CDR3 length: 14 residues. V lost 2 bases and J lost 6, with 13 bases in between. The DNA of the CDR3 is TGTGCCAGCAGCCAACCACAGGGTGTAGCTGAAGCTTTCTTT. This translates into CASSQPQGVAEAFF.

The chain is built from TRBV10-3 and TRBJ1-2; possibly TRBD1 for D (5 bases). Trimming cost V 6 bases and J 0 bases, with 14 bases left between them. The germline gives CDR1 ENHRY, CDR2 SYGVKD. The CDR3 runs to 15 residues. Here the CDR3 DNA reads TGTGCCATCAGATCAGGGTTGAGTCCTAACTATGGCTACACCTTC. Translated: CAIRSGLSPNYGYTF.

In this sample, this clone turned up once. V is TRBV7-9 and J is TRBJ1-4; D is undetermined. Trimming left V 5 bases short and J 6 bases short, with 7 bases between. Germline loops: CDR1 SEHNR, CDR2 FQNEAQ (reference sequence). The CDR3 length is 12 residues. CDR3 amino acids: CASSPIHEKLFF. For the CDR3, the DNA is TGTGCCAGCAGCCCAATCCATGAAAAACTGTTTTTT.

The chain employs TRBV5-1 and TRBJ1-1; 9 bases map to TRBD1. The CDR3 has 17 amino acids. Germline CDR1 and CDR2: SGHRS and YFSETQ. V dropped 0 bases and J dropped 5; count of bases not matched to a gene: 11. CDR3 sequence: CASSLGPSQGAGTEAFF. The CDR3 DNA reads TGCGCCAGCAGCTTGGGTCCTTCACAGGGGGCAGGAACTGAAGCTTTCTTT.

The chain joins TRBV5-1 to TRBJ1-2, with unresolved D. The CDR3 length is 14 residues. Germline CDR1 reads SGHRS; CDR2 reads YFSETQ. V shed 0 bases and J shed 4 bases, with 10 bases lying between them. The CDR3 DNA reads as TGCGCCAGCAGCTTGGACTTGGGAAGCTATGGCTACACCTTC. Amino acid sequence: CASSLDLGSYGYTF.

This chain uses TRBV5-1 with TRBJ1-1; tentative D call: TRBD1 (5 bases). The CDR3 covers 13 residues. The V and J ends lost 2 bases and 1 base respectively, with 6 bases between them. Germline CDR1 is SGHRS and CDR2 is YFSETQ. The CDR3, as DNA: TGCGCCAGCAGCTTTACAGGGAACACTGAAGCTTTCTTT. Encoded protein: CASSFTGNTEAFF. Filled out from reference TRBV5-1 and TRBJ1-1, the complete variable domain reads KAGVTQTPRYLIKTRGQQVTLSCSPISGHRSVSWYQQTPGQGLQFLFEYFSETQRNKGNFPGRFSGRQFSNSRSEMNVSTLELGDSALYLCASSFTGNTEAFFGQGTRLTVV.

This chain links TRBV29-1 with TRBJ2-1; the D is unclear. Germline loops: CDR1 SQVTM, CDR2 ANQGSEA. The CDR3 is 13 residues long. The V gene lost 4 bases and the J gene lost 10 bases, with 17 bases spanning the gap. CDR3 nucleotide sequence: TGCAGCGTTGTGAAAACGATCGTGGGCGAGCAGTTCTTC. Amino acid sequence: CSVVKTIVGEQFF.

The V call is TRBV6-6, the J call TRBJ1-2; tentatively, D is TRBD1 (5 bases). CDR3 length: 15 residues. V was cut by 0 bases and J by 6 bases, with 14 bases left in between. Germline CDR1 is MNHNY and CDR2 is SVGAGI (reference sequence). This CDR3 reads CASSYSRVRDDGYTF. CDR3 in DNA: TGTGCCAGCAGTTACTCGAGGGTCAGGGATGATGGCTACACCTTC.

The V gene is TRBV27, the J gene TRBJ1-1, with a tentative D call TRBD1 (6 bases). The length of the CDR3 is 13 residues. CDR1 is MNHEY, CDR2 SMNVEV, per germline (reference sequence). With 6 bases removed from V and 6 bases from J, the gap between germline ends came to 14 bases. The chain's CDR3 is CASRVGGLAEAFF. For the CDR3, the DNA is TGTGCCAGCAGGGTAGGGGGGCTCGCTGAAGCTTTCTTT.

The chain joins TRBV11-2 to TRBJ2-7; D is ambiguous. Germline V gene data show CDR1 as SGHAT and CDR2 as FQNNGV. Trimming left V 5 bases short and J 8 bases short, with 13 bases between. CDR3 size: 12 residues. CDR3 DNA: TGTGCCAGCAGCCGTGGACGGACGAAGCAGTACGTC. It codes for CASSRGRTKQYV.

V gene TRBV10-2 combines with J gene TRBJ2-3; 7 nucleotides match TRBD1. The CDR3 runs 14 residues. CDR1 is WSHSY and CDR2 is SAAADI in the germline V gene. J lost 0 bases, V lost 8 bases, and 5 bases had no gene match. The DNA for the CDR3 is TGCGCCAGCCTCGAGGGGGCTAGCACAGATACGCAGTATTTT. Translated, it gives CASLEGASTDTQYF.

The CDR3 region is CATSVRRGDTDTQYF. The DNA of the CDR3 is TGTGCCACCAGTGTTAGGCGGGGGGACACAGATACGCAGTATTTT. V usage is TRBV24-1 and J usage is TRBJ2-3, with TRBD2 matching over 8 bases. This CDR3 contains 15 residues. V shed 5 bases and J 2 bases; nucleotides not matched to a gene: 5. CDR1 and CDR2 (germline): KGHDR, SFDVKD.

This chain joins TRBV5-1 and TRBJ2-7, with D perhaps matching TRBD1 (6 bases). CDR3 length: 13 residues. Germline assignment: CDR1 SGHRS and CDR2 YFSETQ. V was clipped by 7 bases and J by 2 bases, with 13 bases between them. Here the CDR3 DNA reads TGCGCCAGCCGGTACAGGGAAACCTACGAGCAGTACGTC. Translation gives CASRYRETYEQYV.

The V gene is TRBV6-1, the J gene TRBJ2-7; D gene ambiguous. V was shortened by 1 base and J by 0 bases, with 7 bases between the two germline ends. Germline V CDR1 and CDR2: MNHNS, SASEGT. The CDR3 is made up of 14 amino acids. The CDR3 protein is CASSEDSYSYEQYV. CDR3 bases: TGTGCCAGCAGTGAAGATTCATACTCCTACGAGCAGTACGTC.